A selection of T cell receptor beta chains follows, all from one sample in a study of a mutant IDH1 vaccine in newly diagnosed glioma. These receptors have no identified antigens. The method was immunoSEQ multiplex PCR; TCRdb's version includes in-frame clones alone and lacks a portion of them. Found here are almost 30,000 clones, approximately 90% of them singletons; the top ten hold under 4%. The sequencing here drew on peripheral blood mononuclear cells (PBMCs), taken from a glioma patient whose treatment included an IDH1 peptide vaccine. Receptors originate from a middle-aged woman with glioma. Some clones in this sample may be carry-over from other donors' samples. Both conserved end residues are part of each CDR3. A D gene is named only where the DNA matches it firmly. For some rows the clone size is stated as once, few or many, or as a class when expanded; others skip it.

TRBV2,TRBJ1-2,-,-,CASRGDGYTF,TGTGCCAGCAGGGGGGATGGCTACACCTTC
TRBV18,TRBJ2-7,once,-,CASSLLAEKQYF,TGTGCCAGCTCACTGTTGGCAGAGAAGCAGTACTTC
TRBV19,TRBJ1-2,-,-,CASSPDLGDGYTF,TGTGCCAGTAGCCCCGACCTGGGGGATGGCTACACCTTC
TRBV28,TRBJ2-3,-,-,CASSPRTDTQYF,TGTGCCAGCAGTCCTCGCACAGATACGCAGTATTTT
TRBV27,TRBJ2-1,-,TRBD2,CASSFTGTSGIYNEQFF,TGTGCCAGCAGTTTCACCGGGACTAGCGGAATTTACAATGAGCAGTTCTTC
TRBV6-5,TRBJ1-6,-,TRBD1,CASTRDSHNSPLHF,TGTGCCAGCACCCGGGACAGCCATAATTCACCCCTCCACTTT
TRBV5-6,TRBJ1-2,-,-,CASSSRVYGYTF,TGTGCCAGCAGCTCCAGGGTCTATGGCTACACCTTC
TRBV28,TRBJ2-7,-,-,CASSYARVTNEQYF,TGTGCCAGCAGTTACGCCAGGGTTACTAACGAGCAGTACTTC
TRBV7-8,TRBJ2-4,-,-,CASSLDSWEGNIQYF,TGTGCCAGCAGCTTGGACAGTTGGGAAGGAAACATTCAGTACTTC
TRBV18,TRBJ2-3,-,-,CASSQPRGANTDTQYF,TGTGCCAGCTCCCAGCCCAGGGGGGCGAACACAGATACGCAGTATTTT
TRBV18,TRBJ1-6,-,-,CASSLKPSGGAHSSYNSPLHF,TGTGCCAGCTCACTTAAACCCTCCGGGGGAGCTCATAGCTCCTATAATTCACCCCTCCACTTT
TRBV5-6,TRBJ1-2,-,TRBD1,CASSLGIPRDRGAGYTF,TGTGCCAGCAGCTTGGGGATCCCCCGGGACAGGGGCGCAGGCTACACCTTC
TRBV28,TRBJ2-1,-,TRBD2,CASSTKRGRGDNEQFF,TGTGCCAGCAGTACTAAGCGGGGGCGAGGGGACAATGAGCAGTTCTTC
TRBV5-4,TRBJ1-3,-,-,CASSSSVHGRGRSGNTIYF,TGTGCCAGCAGCTCATCGGTGCATGGGAGGGGTCGGTCTGGAAACACCATATATTTT
TRBV15,TRBJ1-5,-,-,CATSRLAGGDNQPQHF,TGTGCCACCAGCAGATTAGCAGGCGGCGACAATCAGCCCCAGCATTTT
TRBV7-9,TRBJ2-1,-,TRBD1,CASSLGQGHYYNEQFF,TGTGCCAGCAGCCTGGGACAGGGGCACTACTACAATGAGCAGTTCTTC
TRBV4-3,TRBJ2-7,-,-,CASSQGATERDEQYF,TGCGCCAGCAGCCAAGGGGCTACGGAGAGGGACGAGCAGTACTTC
TRBV6-1,TRBJ2-1,-,-,CASSWAASSYNEQFF,TGTGCCAGCAGTTGGGCGGCGAGCTCCTACAATGAGCAGTTCTTC
TRBV7-9,TRBJ2-7,-,TRBD2,CASSLASGRFYEQYF,TGTGCCAGCAGCTTGGCCAGCGGGAGGTTCTACGAGCAGTACTTC
TRBV11-2,TRBJ2-1,-,-,CASRRDSLGGNEQFF,TGTGCCAGCAGAAGGGACAGCCTGGGGGGCAATGAGCAGTTCTTC
TRBV11-2,TRBJ1-3,-,-,CASSFGRHSGNTIYF,TGTGCCAGCAGCTTCGGCAGGCATTCTGGAAACACCATATATTTT
TRBV5-1,TRBJ1-2,-,TRBD1,CASSLGQGLTYGYTF,TGCGCCAGCAGCTTGGGACAGGGGTTAACGTATGGCTACACCTTC
TRBV5-6,TRBJ2-7,-,-,CASKLIAASYEQYF,TGTGCCAGCAAGCTTATAGCGGCGTCCTACGAGCAGTACTTC
TRBV7-8,TRBJ2-1,-,TRBD1,CASSFRDRVGNEQFF,TGTGCCAGCAGCTTTCGGGACAGGGTCGGTAATGAGCAGTTCTTC
TRBV7-2,TRBJ2-7,-,-,CASSTTRDGYEQYF,TGTGCCAGCAGCACCACGCGGGACGGATACGAGCAGTACTTC
TRBV5-1,TRBJ1-4,once,-,CASSSGGRGGEKLFF,TGCGCCAGCAGCTCGGGGGGTAGGGGCGGTGAAAAACTGTTTTTT
TRBV4-1,TRBJ2-7,-,TRBD2,CASSLIPGLAGNEQYF,TGCGCCAGCAGCCTGATACCCGGACTAGCGGGAAACGAGCAGTACTTC
TRBV4-1,TRBJ2-3,-,-,CASSQVLVGEFADTQYF,TGCGCCAGCAGCCAAGTCTTGGTAGGGGAATTTGCAGATACGCAGTATTTT
TRBV10-3,TRBJ1-3,-,-,CASGRAQSGNTIYF,TGTGCCAGCGGGAGGGCCCAGAGCGGAAACACCATATATTTT
TRBV6-4,TRBJ2-1,-,TRBD2,CASSTGTSGSHEQFF,TGTGCCAGCAGTACCGGGACTAGCGGCTCACATGAGCAGTTCTTC
TRBV6-5,TRBJ1-5,-,-,CASSATGGPQHF,TGTGCCAGCAGTGCAACGGGGGGGCCCCAGCATTTT
TRBV28,TRBJ1-4,-,-,CASSLSGFWGAGNEKLFF,TGTGCCAGCAGTTTAAGTGGTTTCTGGGGGGCAGGGAATGAAAAACTGTTTTTT